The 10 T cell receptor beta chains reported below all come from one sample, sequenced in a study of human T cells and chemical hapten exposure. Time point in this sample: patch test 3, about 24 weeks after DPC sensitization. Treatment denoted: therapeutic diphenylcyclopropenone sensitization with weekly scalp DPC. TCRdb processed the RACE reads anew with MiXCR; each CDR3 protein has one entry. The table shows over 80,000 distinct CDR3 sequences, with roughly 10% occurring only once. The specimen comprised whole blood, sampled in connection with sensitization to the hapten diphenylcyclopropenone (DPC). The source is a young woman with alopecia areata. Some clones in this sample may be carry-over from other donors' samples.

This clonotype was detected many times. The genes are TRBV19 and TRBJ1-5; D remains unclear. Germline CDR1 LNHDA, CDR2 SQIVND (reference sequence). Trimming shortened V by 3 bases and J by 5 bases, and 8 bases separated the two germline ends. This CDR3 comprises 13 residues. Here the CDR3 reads CASSIMPDQPQHF. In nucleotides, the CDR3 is TGTGCCAGTAGTATTATGCCAGATCAGCCCCAGCATTTT.

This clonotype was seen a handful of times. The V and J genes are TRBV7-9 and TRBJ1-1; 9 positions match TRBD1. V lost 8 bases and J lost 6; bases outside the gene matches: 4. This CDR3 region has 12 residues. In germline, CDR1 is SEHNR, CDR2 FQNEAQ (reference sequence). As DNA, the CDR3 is TGTGCCAGCGGGACAGGGCCCCCTGAAGCTTTCTTT. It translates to CASGTGPPEAFF.

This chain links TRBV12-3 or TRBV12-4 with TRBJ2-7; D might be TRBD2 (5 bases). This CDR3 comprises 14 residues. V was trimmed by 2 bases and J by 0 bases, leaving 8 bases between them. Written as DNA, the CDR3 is TGTGCCAGCAGTTTAAGCGGTCCCTCCTACGAGCAGTACTTC. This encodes CASSLSGPSYEQYF.

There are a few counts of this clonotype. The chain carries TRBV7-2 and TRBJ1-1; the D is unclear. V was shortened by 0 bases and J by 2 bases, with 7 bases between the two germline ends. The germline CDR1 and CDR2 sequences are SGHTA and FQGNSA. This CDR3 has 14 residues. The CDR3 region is CASSLAGPNTEAFF. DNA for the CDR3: TGTGCCAGCAGCTTAGCTGGTCCCAACACTGAAGCTTTCTTT.

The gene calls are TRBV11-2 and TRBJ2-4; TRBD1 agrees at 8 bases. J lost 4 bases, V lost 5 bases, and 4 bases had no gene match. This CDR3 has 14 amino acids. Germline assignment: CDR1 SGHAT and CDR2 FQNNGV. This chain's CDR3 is CASSVDRAKNIQYF. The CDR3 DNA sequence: TGTGCCAGCAGCGTGGACAGGGCTAAAAACATTCAGTACTTC. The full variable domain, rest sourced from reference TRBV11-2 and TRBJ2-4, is EAGVAQSPRYKIIEKRQSVAFWCNPISGHATLYWYQQILGQGPKLLIQFQNNGVVDDSQLPKDRFSAERLKGVDSTLKIQPAKLEDSAVYLCASSVDRAKNIQYFGAGTRLSVL.

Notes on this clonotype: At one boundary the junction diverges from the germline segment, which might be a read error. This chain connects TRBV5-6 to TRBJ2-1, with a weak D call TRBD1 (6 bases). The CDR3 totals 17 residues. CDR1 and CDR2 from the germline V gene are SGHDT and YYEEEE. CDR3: CAISSMLDSDETDEQFF. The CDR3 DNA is TGTGCCATCAGCTCCATGTTGGACAGCGACGAAACAGATGAGCAGTTCTTC.

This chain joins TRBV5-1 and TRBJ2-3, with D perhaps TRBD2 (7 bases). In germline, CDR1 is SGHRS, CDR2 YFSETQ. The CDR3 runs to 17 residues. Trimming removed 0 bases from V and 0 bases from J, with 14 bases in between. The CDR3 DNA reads TGCGCCAGCAGCTTGGGGGACGGGGGGCCTAGCACAGATACGCAGTATTTT. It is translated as CASSLGDGGPSTDTQYF.

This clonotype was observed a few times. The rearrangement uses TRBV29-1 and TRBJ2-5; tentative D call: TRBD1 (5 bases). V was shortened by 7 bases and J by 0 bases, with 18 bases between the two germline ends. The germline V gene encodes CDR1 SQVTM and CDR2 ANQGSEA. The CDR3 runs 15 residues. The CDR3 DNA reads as TGCAGCGCCAAACGCTACCAGGGATACCAAGAGACCCAGTACTTC. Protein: CSAKRYQGYQETQYF.

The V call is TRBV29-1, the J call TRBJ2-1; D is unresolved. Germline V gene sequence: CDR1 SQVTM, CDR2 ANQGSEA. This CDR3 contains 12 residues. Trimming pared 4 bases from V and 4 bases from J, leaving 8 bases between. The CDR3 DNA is TGCAGCGTTGTGATTCAGTACAATGAGCAGTTCTTC. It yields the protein CSVVIQYNEQFF.

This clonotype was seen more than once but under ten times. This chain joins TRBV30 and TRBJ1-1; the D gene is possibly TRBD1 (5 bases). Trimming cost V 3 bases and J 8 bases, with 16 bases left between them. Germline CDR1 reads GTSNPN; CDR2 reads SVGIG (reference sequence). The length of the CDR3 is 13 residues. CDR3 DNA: TGTGCCTGGAGGGGGACTCGTGACGGAGAAGCTTTCTTT. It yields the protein CAWRGTRDGEAFF.